This T cell receptor beta chain comes out of a study of OX40 agonist ivuxolimab in advanced cancers. Looking at the study overall: Prior anti-PD-1, anti-PD-L1 or anti-CTLA-4 therapy did not bar entry, and approximately 43% had some.

Some clones are missing from TCRdb's copy, which holds only in-frame ones; the method was immunoSEQ multiplex PCR. The profile covers tens of thousands of clones, with 92% appearing a single time and more than 0.5% taken by the ten largest. A remark on this clone: Its antigen is not known.

Study outcomes and limitations: Antigen specificity remained undetermined for the expanded peripheral T cells. People who partly responded at 0.1-3.0 mg/kg had some of the least clonal expansion seen.

The V gene's germline CDR1 is GTSNPN and CDR2 SVGIG (reference sequence). Unmatched junction bases numbered 2, after V lost 1 base and J lost 5 bases. The CDR3 has 13 residues. The sequence was obtained from an adult with an advanced solid tumor such as melanoma, head and neck, liver or kidney cancer. The rearrangement uses TRBV30 and TRBJ1-5, with TRBD1 matching over 7 bases. The sequenced sample was CD4+ or CD8+ T cells sorted from blood, obtained in a trial of the OX40 agonist ivuxolimab. CDR3 in amino acids: CAWSAGQDQPQHF. In DNA, the CDR3 is TGTGCCTGGAGTGCTGGACAGGATCAGCCCCAGCATTTT.